This T cell receptor (beta chain) comes out of a study of cytotoxic CD8 clonotypes in ibrutinib-treated CLL (dated by TCRdb to the early 2020s). Study-wide context: The cohort was composed of 10 to 11 relapsed/refractory and roughly 14 treatment-naive patients; IGHV unmutated status was identified in roughly 17 patients. Cryopreserved peripheral blood mononuclear cells were obtained before treatment, at response, and at either sustained remission or disease progression. Of the roughly 90 participants in the trial, roughly 25 had longitudinal samples available. On average, each sample yielded 255,043 productive templates and about 94,000 productive rearrangements. The response samples were drawn at a median of roughly twelve months into treatment, with a range of about 6 to 40 months. Patients were still on ibrutinib when every remission and progressive disease sample was collected. Partial responses were observed in 24 patients and complete responses in 2; after a median follow-up of around 68 months, remission was maintained in 14 patients and progression was observed in roughly 12. Summary of the overall study and its limitations: Public clonotypes were found to be uncommon and were observed to contract or remain stable during treatment; the increase in clonality was shown to reflect expansion of private clonotypes at ibrutinib response. Sampling times were not matched between patients in sustained remission and patients whose disease was progressing, and lymph node repertoires were not examined. Baseline clonality exceeded that of age-matched healthy donors and correlated strongly with circulating CD8+ T-cell counts. Clonality rose at ibrutinib response, remained stable during sustained remission, and dropped back toward baseline at progression.

V was cut back by 0 bases and J by 3 bases, leaving a gap of 8 bases between them. From a lookup of the germline V gene, CDR1 and CDR2 are MGHRA and YSYEKL. The CDR3 contains 15 residues, cysteine and phenylalanine counted. Just CDR3 DNA is preserved here, 45 bases in frame from base 1. As to this clone: The target of this receptor is not known. No much larger clonotype is one base removed from it; base qualities were not supplied.

Read against the paper, the sample's time point label means: 20 to 30 months on ibrutinib. For TCR beta library preparation, 2 to 2.5 micrograms of genomic DNA were isolated from cryopreserved PBMCs. Longitudinal blood samples from CLL patients on ibrutinib monotherapy were analyzed using high-throughput TCR beta sequencing. The patients took part in an open-label, single-center phase 2 trial of ibrutinib monotherapy. The goal of deep resolution MiSeq sequencing was a depth between 1 in 1 million and 1 in 200,000 T cells, and coverage averaged 10x per clonotype. The immunoSEQ hsTCRB Kit was used to generate the TCR beta libraries. The published analysis was carried out like this. ImmunoSEQ Data Assistant and ImmunoSEQ Analyzer were used for data analysis, and V, D and J genes were assigned according to IMGT definitions. Clonality, with values ranging from 0 to 1, was calculated as one minus the normalized Shannon entropy of productive rearrangement frequencies. Public clonotype analysis was restricted to overrepresented clonotypes comprising at least 0.05% of each patient's repertoire. Repertoires from approximately 13 age-matched healthy donors in immuneACCESS were used as clonality controls. Here the immuneACCESS table is served through TCRdb, limited to in-frame sequences with V and J called. Missing clones are a known gap in these copies; in checked studies unresolved V genes cover under half, and the rest lacks a known reason. That table supplies the V and J calls and clone size; D and trimming were determined from the DNA. Counted in this sample were approximately 30,000 clones; 69% of them appeared once. The top ten clonotypes cover roughly half of the sample.

The chain couples TRBV4-1 to TRBJ2-2, and possibly TRBD2, on 5 matching bases. The sample in question was PBMCs, obtained after 24 months of ibrutinib treatment. The receptor's source is a human donor with chronic lymphocytic leukemia. The nucleotide sequence reads TGCGCCAGCAGCCAAGAAGGACTTGACACCGGGGAGCTGTTTTTT. Translated, this gives CASSQEGLDTGELFF.